Shown below are 7 T cell receptor beta chains from a single sample sequenced in a study of beta chain features in type 1 diabetes. Points from the study as a whole: TCRB CDR3 length was moderately but significantly reduced in all four CD4+ subsets of Type 1 diabetes patients.

Antigens of these TCRs are unknown. Isolated RNA was reverse transcribed in full, so expressed TCRB transcripts were sequenced. Here immunoSEQ multiplex PCR was the method, and the copy in TCRdb shows in-frame clones only, minus some. Of 200,000 to 250,000 clones listed, over 11% are singletons. The specimen sequenced was naive CD4+ T cells from blood. These receptors all stem from a man aged 25 to 40 with type 1 diabetes.

This clone was counted a single time. This specimen includes other DNA sequences encoding the same CDR3. The V gene is TRBV2, the J gene TRBJ1-1; TRBD1 aligns across 7 bases. J was trimmed by 2 bases and V by 4 bases; bases with no gene match: 7. This CDR3 comprises 15 residues. Germline V CDR1 and CDR2: SNHLY, FYNNEI. The CDR3 sequence: CASSGNRGPNTEAFF. The CDR3 region has the DNA TGTGCCAGCAGTGGGAACAGGGGACCTAACACTGAAGCTTTCTTT.

J is TRBJ2-1 and V is TRBV18; TRBD2 matches 9 bases. This CDR3 is 15 amino acids long. The germline CDR1 and CDR2 sequences are KGHSH and LQKENI. The junction had 7 bases not matched to a gene; V was cut back by 3 bases and J by 7 bases. In DNA form, the CDR3 reads TGTGCCAGCTCACCCGGACTAGCGCGGGAAAATGAGCAGTTCTTC. Translated, it gives CASSPGLARENEQFF.

This clone was picked up a small number of times. The chain employs TRBV11-2 and TRBJ1-1; unclear D gene. The CDR3 totals 13 residues. Trimming removed 3 bases at V and 0 bases at J, with 5 bases between. Germline V gene lookup returns CDR1 SGHAT and CDR2 FQNNGV. The CDR3: CASSFTVNTEAFF. For the CDR3, the DNA is TGTGCCAGCAGCTTCACAGTGAACACTGAAGCTTTCTTT.

The chain carries TRBV6-5 and TRBJ1-5; TRBD1 matches at 7 bases. The CDR3 length is 14 residues. The germline V gene encodes CDR1 MNHEY and CDR2 SVGAGI. Losses at the gene ends were 6 bases for V and 5 bases for J; bases not matched to a gene: 7. The CDR3 spells CASSSGQMYQPQHF. CDR3 DNA sequence: TGTGCCAGCAGCTCGGGACAGATGTATCAGCCCCAGCATTTT.

This clone came up a few times. The gene calls are TRBV5-1 and TRBJ2-3; weak D call: TRBD1 (5 bases). The CDR3 is 13 residues long. V lost 4 bases, J lost 3 bases, and 9 bases lay in between. Per the germline V gene, CDR1 is SGHRS and CDR2 is YFSETQ. This CDR3 reads CASSRQGTDTQYF. The CDR3 nucleotides read TGCGCCAGCAGCCGCCAGGGAACAGATACGCAGTATTTT. The full variable domain, with the rest looked up from reference TRBV5-1 and TRBJ2-3, is KAGVTQTPRYLIKTRGQQVTLSCSPISGHRSVSWYQQTPGQGLQFLFEYFSETQRNKGNFPGRFSGRQFSNSRSEMNVSTLELGDSALYLCASSRQGTDTQYFGPGTRLTVL.

The CDR3 DNA follows: TGTGCCAGCGGAGCGGGAGGGAGAGATACGCAGTATTTT. Translated: CASGAGGRDTQYF. The genes are TRBV5-4 and TRBJ2-3, with 10 bases identical to TRBD2. Germline V gene sequence: CDR1 SGHNT, CDR2 YYREEE (reference sequence). With V trimmed by 7 bases and J by 5 bases, 4 bases remained unmatched. This CDR3 is 13 amino acids long.

This clone has a handful of counts. CDR3 region: CASSRDRAFNQPQHF. The CDR3 region has the DNA TGTGCCAGCAGCCGCGACAGGGCCTTCAATCAGCCCCAGCATTTT. The genes are TRBV27 and TRBJ1-5; 7 nucleotides agree with TRBD1. In germline, CDR1 is MNHEY, CDR2 SMNVEV (reference sequence). J was trimmed by 3 bases and V by 6 bases; bases with no gene match: 8. The CDR3 covers 15 residues.